A selection of T cell receptor beta chains follows, all from one sample in a study of blood T cell repertoires in COVID-19. Assay used: immunoSEQ multiplex PCR; TCRdb lists only in-frame clones, some missing. Of around 99,000 clones listed, over 60% were seen once; the top ten hold roughly 8.2%. Material: peripheral blood. These receptors were collected from a man aged 50-59 years who had recovered from COVID-19. The CDR3 runs from the conserved cysteine through the conserved F or W. A D gene is named only where the DNA matches it firmly. Rows give clone size only sometimes, using once, few, many, or a class for an expanded clone.

cdr3_length j_call clone_size v_call d_call cdr3_aa cdr3_nt
13 TRBJ1-2 NA TRBV24-1 NA CATSDSDNYGYTF TGTGCCACCAGTGATTCAGATAACTATGGCTACACCTTC
14 TRBJ1-1 NA TRBV10-3 TRBD1 CAISRGDVNTEAFF TGTGCCATCAGCAGGGGGGATGTGAACACTGAAGCTTTCTTT
13 TRBJ1-1 NA TRBV5-1 NA CASSFRQAGEAFF TGCGCCAGCAGCTTCAGACAGGCTGGTGAAGCTTTCTTT
13 TRBJ1-4 NA TRBV21-1 NA CASGRDRGEKLFF TGTGCCAGCGGACGGGACAGGGGTGAAAAACTGTTTTTT
16 TRBJ2-3 NA TRBV3-1/TRBV3-2 TRBD2 CASAASSGWRTDTQYF TGTGCCAGCGCTGCATCTAGCGGCTGGCGCACAGATACGCAGTATTTT
17 TRBJ2-1 NA TRBV19 TRBD2 CASKPNAGQRDFGEQFF TGTGCCAGCAAGCCTAACGCGGGGCAGCGGGATTTTGGTGAGCAGTTCTTC
13 TRBJ1-2 NA TRBV5-1 NA CASSLSQVYGYTF TGCGCCAGCAGCTTGTCTCAGGTCTATGGCTACACCTTC
11 TRBJ2-3 NA TRBV7-2 NA CASSFRDTQYF TGTGCCAGCAGCTTCAGGGATACGCAGTATTTT
14 TRBJ2-2 once TRBV5-1 TRBD1 CASTPQGADGELFF TGCGCCAGCACTCCACAGGGGGCGGACGGGGAGCTGTTTTTT
15 TRBJ1-2 NA TRBV6-5 TRBD1 CASGTGGRSDYGYTF TGTGCCAGTGGGACAGGGGGACGATCGGACTATGGCTACACCTTC
18 TRBJ1-2 NA TRBV5-5 TRBD1 CASSLRADRRLTNYGYTF TGTGCCAGCAGCTTAAGGGCGGACAGGCGACTCACTAACTATGGCTACACCTTC
14 TRBJ2-7 many TRBV5-1 NA CASTVGAISGEQYF TGCGCCAGCACCGTGGGCGCCATTTCGGGAGAGCAGTACTTC
15 TRBJ2-2 NA TRBV19 NA CASSNQKRGTGELFF TGTGCCAGTAGTAACCAAAAGCGAGGGACCGGGGAGCTGTTTTTT
15 TRBJ1-5 NA TRBV6-5 TRBD1 CASRQGTGGNQPQHF TGTGCCAGCAGGCAAGGTACAGGGGGCAATCAGCCCCAGCATTTT
14 TRBJ1-4 NA TRBV30 TRBD1 CAWNRGLIDEKLFF TGTGCCTGGAACAGGGGGCTGATTGATGAAAAACTGTTTTTT
12 TRBJ2-7 NA TRBV20-1 NA CSASVPGDEQYF TGCAGTGCTAGTGTCCCAGGGGACGAGCAGTACTTC
14 TRBJ1-5 NA TRBV27 NA CASSLSGANQPQHF TGTGCCAGCAGTTTATCAGGGGCCAATCAGCCCCAGCATTTT
14 TRBJ1-2 NA TRBV7-3 TRBD1 CASSPQGQGYGYTF TGTGCCAGCAGCCCCCAGGGACAGGGCTATGGCTACACCTTC
16 TRBJ2-7 NA TRBV7-2 TRBD2 CASSLATSGRPYEQYF TGTGCCAGCAGCTTAGCGACTAGCGGGAGGCCCTACGAGCAGTACTTC
12 TRBJ1-6 NA TRBV6-5 NA CASSSGFSPLHF TGTGCCAGCAGTTCAGGGTTCTCACCCCTCCACTTT
16 TRBJ2-5 NA TRBV3-1/TRBV3-2 TRBD1 CASSQEGAGGFETQYF TGTGCCAGCAGCCAAGAGGGGGCAGGGGGCTTTGAGACCCAGTACTTC
15 TRBJ2-1 NA TRBV5-1 TRBD1 CASSAGQGALNEQFF TGCGCCAGCAGCGCCGGACAGGGAGCTTTAAATGAGCAGTTCTTC
12 TRBJ1-2 NA TRBV5-6 NA CASSGSSYGYTF TGTGCCAGCAGCGGCAGTTCCTATGGCTACACCTTC
14 TRBJ2-5 NA TRBV18 TRBD1 CASSSTGVAETQYF TGTGCCAGCTCATCGACAGGGGTAGCGGAGACCCAGTACTTC
12 TRBJ2-7 NA TRBV7-9 NA CASSSISYEQYF TGTGCCAGCAGCTCCATTTCATACGAGCAGTACTTC
17 TRBJ2-3 NA TRBV5-1 TRBD2 CASSLGLAGGLGDTQYF TGCGCCAGCAGCTTGGGACTAGCGGGGGGGCTGGGAGATACGCAGTATTTT
14 TRBJ1-5 once TRBV20-1 NA CSASTGSSSQPQHF TGCAGTGCCAGTACAGGGAGTTCTTCTCAGCCCCAGCATTTT
18 TRBJ2-3 NA TRBV18 TRBD2 CASSPNLKTSASTDTQYF TGTGCCAGCTCACCCAACTTGAAGACTAGCGCAAGCACAGATACGCAGTATTTT
17 TRBJ2-7 many TRBV5-6 NA CASSFSDRGWAYYEQYF TGTGCCAGCAGCTTTTCGGACAGAGGGTGGGCTTACTACGAGCAGTACTTC
14 TRBJ2-1 NA TRBV27 TRBD1 CASSIRGPYNEQFF TGTGCCAGCAGTATTAGGGGGCCCTACAATGAGCAGTTCTTC
16 TRBJ2-1 NA TRBV5-1 NA CASSLIAASSYNEQFF TGCGCCAGCAGCTTGATAGCGGCAAGCTCCTACAATGAGCAGTTCTTC
15 TRBJ1-4 NA TRBV2 TRBD1 CASSVGTATNEKLFF TGTGCCAGCAGTGTGGGGACAGCAACTAATGAAAAACTGTTTTTT
14 TRBJ1-6 NA TRBV6-2/TRBV6-3 NA CASSVGLQNSPLHF TGTGCCAGCAGCGTGGGACTGCAGAATTCACCCCTCCACTTT
16 TRBJ2-3 NA TRBV5-8 TRBD2 CASSRTGGRGTDTQYF TGTGCCAGCAGCCGAACGGGGGGAAGAGGCACAGATACGCAGTATTTT
15 TRBJ1-1 NA TRBV6-5 NA CASSSSGTLLFEAFF TGTGCCAGCAGTTCCTCTGGGACTCTACTATTTGAAGCTTTCTTT
14 TRBJ2-7 NA TRBV4-2 TRBD2 CASSRELAGDEQYF TGTGCCAGCAGCCGGGAACTAGCGGGAGACGAGCAGTACTTC
15 TRBJ1-5 few TRBV7-2 NA CASSPSRGNGQPQHF TGTGCCAGCAGCCCAAGTCGGGGGAATGGTCAGCCCCAGCATTTT
14 TRBJ1-3 NA TRBV6-5 NA CASSSGGNGNTIYF TGTGCCAGCAGTAGCGGGGGGAACGGAAACACCATATATTTT
17 TRBJ2-3 NA TRBV4-2 NA CASSQESHGDREDTQYF TGTGCCAGCAGCCAAGAAAGTCACGGGGACCGGGAGGATACGCAGTATTTT
16 TRBJ2-5 NA TRBV5-6 TRBD2 CASSLGLAGTQETQYF TGTGCCAGCAGCTTGGGGCTAGCGGGAACCCAAGAGACCCAGTACTTC